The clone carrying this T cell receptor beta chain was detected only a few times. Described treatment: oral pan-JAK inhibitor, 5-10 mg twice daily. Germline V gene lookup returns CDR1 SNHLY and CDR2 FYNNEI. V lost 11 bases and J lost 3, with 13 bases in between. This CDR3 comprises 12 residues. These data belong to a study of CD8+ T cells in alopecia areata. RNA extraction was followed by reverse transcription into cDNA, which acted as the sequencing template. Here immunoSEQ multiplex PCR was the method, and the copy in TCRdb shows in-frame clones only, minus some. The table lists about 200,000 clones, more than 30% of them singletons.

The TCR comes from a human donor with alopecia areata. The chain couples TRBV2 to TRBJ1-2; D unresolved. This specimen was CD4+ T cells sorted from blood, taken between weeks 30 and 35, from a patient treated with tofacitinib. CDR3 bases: TGTGCCGGCAAAGCTCTTGACTATGGCTACACCTTC. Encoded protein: CAGKALDYGYTF.